The clone carrying this T cell receptor (beta chain) was seen just once. Repertoires were generated with immunoSEQ multiplex PCR, while TCRdb's copy carries only in-frame clones and drops some. The sample lists about 90,000 clones, approximately 91% occurring once. This specimen belongs to a study of OX40 agonist ivuxolimab in advanced cancers. Study-wide context: Checkpoint inhibitors had been given previously to 40% of patients.

Germline V gene lookup returns CDR1 MNHNY and CDR2 SVGAGI (reference sequence). J gave up 8 bases and V 7 bases, and 10 bases lay outside the gene matches. The CDR3 loop spans 13 amino acids. Patients were ineligible given autoimmune disease history or systemic immunosuppression. This chain joins TRBV6-6 and TRBJ1-1; 7 nucleotides line up with TRBD1. This specimen was CD4+ or CD8+ T cells sorted from blood, taken in a trial of the OX40 agonist ivuxolimab. This sequence originates from an adult with an advanced solid tumor such as melanoma, head and neck, liver or kidney cancer. Written as DNA, the CDR3 is TGTGCCAGCACTTATTCTCCAGGGGGGGAAGCTTTCTTT. It yields the protein CASTYSPGGEAFF.